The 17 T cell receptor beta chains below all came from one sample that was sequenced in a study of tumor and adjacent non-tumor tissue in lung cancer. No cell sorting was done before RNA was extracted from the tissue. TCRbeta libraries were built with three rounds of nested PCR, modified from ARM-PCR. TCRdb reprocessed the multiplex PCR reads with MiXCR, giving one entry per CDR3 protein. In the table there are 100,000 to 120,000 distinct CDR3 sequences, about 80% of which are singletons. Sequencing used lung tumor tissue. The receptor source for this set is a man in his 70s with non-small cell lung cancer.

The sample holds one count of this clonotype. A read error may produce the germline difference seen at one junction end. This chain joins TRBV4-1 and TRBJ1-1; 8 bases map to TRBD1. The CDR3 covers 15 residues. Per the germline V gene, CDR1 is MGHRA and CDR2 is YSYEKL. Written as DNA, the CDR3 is TGCACCAGCAGCCAAGGACAGGGCTGGAACACTGTAGCTTTCTTT. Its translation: CTSSQGQGWNTVAFF.

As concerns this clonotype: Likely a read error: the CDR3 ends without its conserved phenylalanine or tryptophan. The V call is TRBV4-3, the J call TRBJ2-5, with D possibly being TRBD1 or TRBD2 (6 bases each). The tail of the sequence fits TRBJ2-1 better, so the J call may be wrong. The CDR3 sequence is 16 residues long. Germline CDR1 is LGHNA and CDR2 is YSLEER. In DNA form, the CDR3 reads TGCGCCAGAAGCCAAGCCGGAGGGGTGGGACAAGAGACCCAGTTCTTA. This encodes CARSQAGGVGQETQFL.

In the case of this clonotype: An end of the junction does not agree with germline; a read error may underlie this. CDR3 region: CTSIQNLGGNQPQHF. CDR3 nucleotide sequence: TGTACCAGCATTCAGAACCTGGGGGGCAATCAGCCCCAGCATTTT. The chain uses TRBV6-2 or TRBV6-3 and TRBJ1-5, with a possible D match to TRBD1 (5 bases). In germline, CDR1 is MNHEY, CDR2 SVGEGT. The CDR3 sequence is 15 residues long.

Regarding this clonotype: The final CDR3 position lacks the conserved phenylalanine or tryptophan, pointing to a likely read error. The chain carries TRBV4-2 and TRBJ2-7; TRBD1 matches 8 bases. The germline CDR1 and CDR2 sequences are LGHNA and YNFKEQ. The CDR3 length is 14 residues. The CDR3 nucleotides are TGTGCCAACAGCCAAGGACAGGGTCTCTACGTGCAGTACCTC. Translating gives CANSQGQGLYVQYL.

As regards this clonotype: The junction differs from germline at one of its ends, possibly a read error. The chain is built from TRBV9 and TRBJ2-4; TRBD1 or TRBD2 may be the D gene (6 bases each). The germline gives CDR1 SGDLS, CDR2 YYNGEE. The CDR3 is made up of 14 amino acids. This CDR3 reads CASSVAGAKNIHYF. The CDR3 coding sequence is TGTGCCAGCAGCGTAGCGGGGGCCAAAAACATTCACTACTTC.

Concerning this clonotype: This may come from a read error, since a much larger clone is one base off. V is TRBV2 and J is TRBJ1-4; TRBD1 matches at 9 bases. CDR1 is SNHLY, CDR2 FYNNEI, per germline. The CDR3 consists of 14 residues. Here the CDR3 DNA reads TGTGCCAGCAAGACGGGACAGGGAAGTGAAAAACTGTCTTTT. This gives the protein CASKTGQGSEKLSF. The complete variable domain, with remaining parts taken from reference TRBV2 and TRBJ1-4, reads EPEVTQTPSHQVTQMGQEVILRCVPISNHLYFYWYRQILGQKVEFLVSFYNNEISEKSEIFDDQFSVERPDGSNFTLKIRSTKLEDSAMYFCASKTGQGSEKLSFGSGTQLSVL.

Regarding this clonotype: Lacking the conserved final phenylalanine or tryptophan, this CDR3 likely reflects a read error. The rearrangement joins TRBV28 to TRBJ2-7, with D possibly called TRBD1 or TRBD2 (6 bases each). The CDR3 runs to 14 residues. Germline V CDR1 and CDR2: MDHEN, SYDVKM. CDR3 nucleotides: TGTGCCAGCAGTCCCAGGACGGGGGCCTACGAACAGTACTCC. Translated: CASSPRTGAYEQYS.

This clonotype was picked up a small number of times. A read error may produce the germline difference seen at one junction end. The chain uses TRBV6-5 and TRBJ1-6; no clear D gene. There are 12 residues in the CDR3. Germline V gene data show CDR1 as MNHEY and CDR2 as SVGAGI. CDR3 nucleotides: TGTGCCAGCAGTTACAAGAATTCACCCCTTCACTTT. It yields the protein CASSYKNSPLHF.

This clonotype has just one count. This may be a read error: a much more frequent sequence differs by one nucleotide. CDR3 loop: CASSALDTQHF. The CDR3 DNA sequence: TGTGCCTCCAGCGCGCTAGATACGCAGCATTTT. The chain carries TRBV28 and TRBJ2-3; D is unresolved. Gene TRBJ1-5 matches the end of the DNA better, so the J call may be wrong. The CDR3 runs to 11 residues. Germline lookup yields CDR1 MDHEN and CDR2 SYDVKM.

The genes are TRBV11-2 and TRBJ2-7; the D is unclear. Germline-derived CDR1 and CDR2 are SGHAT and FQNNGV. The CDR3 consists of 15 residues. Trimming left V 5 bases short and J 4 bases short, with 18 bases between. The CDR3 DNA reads TGTGCCAGCAGCCCCGTGACAAGGCCCTCGTACGAGCAGTACTTC. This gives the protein CASSPVTRPSYEQYF.

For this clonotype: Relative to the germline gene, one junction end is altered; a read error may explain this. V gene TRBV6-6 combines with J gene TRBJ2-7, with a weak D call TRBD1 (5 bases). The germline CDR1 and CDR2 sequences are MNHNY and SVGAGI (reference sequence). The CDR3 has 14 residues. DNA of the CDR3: TGTGCCAGCACTAAAAATTTGGGGCGTTACGAACAGTACTTC. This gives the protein CASTKNLGRYEQYF.

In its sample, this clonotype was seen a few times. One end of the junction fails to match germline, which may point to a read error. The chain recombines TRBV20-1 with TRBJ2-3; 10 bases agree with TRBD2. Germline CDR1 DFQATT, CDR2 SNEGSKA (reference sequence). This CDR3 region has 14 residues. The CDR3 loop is CSANTSGEADMQYF. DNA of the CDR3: TGCAGTGCTAATACTAGCGGGGAGGCAGATATGCAGTATTTT.

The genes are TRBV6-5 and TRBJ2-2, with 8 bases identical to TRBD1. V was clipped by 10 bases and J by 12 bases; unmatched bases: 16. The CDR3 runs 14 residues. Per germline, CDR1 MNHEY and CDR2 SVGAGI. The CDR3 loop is CAIPGQEGSRKLFF. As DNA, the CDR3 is TGTGCCATCCCGGGACAGGAAGGGTCAAGGAAGCTGTTTTTT.

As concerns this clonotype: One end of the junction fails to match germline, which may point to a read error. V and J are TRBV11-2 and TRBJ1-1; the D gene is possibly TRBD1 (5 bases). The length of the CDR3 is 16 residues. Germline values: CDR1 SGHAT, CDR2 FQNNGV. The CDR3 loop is CASSLTEMGVNTEAIF. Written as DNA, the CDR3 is TGTGCCAGCAGCTTAACAGAGATGGGGGTGAACACTGAAGCTATCTTT.

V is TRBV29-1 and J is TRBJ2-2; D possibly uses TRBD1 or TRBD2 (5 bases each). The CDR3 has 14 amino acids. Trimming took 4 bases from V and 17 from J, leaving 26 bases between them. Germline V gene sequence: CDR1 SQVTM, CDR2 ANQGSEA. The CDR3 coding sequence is TGCAGCGTTGGAGCGAACAGGTTCACCGGGGAACTATTTTTT. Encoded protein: CSVGANRFTGELFF.

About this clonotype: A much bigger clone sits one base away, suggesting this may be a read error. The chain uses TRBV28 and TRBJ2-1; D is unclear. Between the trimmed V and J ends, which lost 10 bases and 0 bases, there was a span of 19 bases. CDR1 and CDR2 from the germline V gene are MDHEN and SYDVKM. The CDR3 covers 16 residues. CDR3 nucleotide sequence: TGTGCCACCAGCCCCTTTCGAGGATCCTCCTACAATGAGCAGTTCTTC. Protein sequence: CATSPFRGSSYNEQFF.

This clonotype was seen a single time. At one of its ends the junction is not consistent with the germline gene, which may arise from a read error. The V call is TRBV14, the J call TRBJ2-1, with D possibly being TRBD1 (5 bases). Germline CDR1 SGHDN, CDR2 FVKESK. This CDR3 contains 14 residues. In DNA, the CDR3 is TGTACCAGTAACATCCAGGGCTCTTACAATGAGCAGTTCTTC. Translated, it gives CTSNIQGSYNEQFF.